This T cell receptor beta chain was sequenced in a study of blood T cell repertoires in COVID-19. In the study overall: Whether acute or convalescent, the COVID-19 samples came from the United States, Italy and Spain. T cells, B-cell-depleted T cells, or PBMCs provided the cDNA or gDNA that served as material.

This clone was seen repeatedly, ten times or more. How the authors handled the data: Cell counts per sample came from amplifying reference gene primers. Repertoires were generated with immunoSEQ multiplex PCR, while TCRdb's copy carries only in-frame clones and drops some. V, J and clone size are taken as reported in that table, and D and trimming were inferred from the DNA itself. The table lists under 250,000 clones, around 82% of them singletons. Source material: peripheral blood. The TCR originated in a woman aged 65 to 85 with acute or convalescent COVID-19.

The DNA for the CDR3 is TGTGCCAGCAGTTTATGGACGCTAGCGGGAGGGCCGGGTGAGCAGTACTTC. It codes for CASSLWTLAGGPGEQYF. V gene TRBV28 combines with J gene TRBJ2-7, with 12 bases fitting TRBD2. The junction had 10 bases not matched to a gene; V was cut back by 0 bases and J by 7 bases. CDR3 length: 17 amino acids. In germline, CDR1 is MDHEN, CDR2 SYDVKM.